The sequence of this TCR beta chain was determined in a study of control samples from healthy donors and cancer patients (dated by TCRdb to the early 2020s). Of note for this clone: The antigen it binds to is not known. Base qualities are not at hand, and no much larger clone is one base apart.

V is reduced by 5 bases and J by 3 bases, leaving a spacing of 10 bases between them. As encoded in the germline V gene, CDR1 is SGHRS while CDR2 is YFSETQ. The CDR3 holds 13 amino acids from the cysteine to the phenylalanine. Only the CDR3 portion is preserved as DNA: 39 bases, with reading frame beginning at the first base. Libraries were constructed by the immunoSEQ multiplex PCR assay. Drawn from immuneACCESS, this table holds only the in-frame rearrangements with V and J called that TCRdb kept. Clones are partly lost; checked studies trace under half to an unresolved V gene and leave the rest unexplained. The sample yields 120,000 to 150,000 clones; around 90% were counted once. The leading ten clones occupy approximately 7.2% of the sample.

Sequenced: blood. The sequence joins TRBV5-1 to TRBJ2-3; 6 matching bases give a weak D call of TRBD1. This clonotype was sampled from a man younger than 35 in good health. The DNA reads TGCGCCAGCAGATTAGACAGGACAGATACGCAGTATTTT. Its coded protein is CASRLDRTDTQYF.